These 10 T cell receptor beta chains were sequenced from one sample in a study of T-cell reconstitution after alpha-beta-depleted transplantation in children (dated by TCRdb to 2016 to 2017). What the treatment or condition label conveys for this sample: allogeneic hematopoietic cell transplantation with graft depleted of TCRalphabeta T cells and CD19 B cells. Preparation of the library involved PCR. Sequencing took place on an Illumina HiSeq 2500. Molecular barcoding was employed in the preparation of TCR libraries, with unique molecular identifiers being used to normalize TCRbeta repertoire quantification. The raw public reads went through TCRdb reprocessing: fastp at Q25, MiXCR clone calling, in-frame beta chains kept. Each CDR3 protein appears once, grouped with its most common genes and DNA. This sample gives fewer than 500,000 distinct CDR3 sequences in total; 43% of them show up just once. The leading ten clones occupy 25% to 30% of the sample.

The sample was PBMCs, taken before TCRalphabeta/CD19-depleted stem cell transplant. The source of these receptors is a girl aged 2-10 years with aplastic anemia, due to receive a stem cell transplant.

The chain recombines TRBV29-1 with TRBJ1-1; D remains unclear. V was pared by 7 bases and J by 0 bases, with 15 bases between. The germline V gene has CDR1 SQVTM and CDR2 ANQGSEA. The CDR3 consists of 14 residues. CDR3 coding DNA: TGCAGCGCCCTAGAAGGGAGCCTGAACACTGAAGCTTTCTTT. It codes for CSALEGSLNTEAFF.

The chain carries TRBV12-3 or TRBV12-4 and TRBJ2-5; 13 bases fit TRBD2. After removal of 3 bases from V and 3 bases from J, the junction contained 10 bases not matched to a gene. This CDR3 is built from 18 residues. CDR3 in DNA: TGTGCCAGCAGTTTCTTCCTTGCCGGACTAGCGGGGGAAGAGACCCAGTACTTC. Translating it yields CASSFFLAGLAGEETQYF.

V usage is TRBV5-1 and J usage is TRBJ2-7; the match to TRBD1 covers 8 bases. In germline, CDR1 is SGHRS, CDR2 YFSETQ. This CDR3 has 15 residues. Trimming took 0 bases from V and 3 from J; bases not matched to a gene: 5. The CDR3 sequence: CASSLEVTGDYEQYF. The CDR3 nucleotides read TGCGCCAGCAGCTTGGAGGTGACAGGGGACTACGAGCAGTACTTC.

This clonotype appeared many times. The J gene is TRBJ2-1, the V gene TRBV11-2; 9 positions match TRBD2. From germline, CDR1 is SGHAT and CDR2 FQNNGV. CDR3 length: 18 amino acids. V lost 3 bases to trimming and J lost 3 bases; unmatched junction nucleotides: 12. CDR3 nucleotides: TGTGCCAGCAGCTTCCCCGCGAGGGGGACTAGCAGCTACAATGAGCAGTTCTTC. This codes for CASSFPARGTSSYNEQFF. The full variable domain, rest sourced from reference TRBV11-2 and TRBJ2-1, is EAGVAQSPRYKIIEKRQSVAFWCNPISGHATLYWYQQILGQGPKLLIQFQNNGVVDDSQLPKDRFSAERLKGVDSTLKIQPAKLEDSAVYLCASSFPARGTSSYNEQFFGPGTRLTVL.

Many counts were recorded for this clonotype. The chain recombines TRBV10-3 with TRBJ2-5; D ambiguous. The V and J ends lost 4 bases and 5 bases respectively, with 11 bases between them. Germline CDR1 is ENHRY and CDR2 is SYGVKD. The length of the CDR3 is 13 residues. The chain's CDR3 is CAISGRVGETQYF. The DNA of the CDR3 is TGTGCCATCAGTGGTAGGGTAGGCGAGACCCAGTACTTC.

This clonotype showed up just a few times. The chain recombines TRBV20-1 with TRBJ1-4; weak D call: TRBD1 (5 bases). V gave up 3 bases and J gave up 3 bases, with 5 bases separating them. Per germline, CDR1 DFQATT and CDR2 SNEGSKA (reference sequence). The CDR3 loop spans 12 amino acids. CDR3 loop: CSARGANEKLFF. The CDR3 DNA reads TGCAGTGCTAGGGGGGCTAATGAAAAACTGTTTTTT.

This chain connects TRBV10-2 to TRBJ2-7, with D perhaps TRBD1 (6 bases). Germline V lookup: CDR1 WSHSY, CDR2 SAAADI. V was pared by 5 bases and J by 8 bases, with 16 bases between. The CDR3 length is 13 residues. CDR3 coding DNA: TGCGCCAGCAGTCCCGGAGAACAGGGAAAGCAGTACTTC. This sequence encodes CASSPGEQGKQYF.

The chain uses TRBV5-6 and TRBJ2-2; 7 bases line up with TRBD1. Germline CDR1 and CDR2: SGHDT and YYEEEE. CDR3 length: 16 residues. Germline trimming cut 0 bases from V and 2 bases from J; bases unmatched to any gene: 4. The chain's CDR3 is CASSLVTGENTGELFF. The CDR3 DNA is TGTGCCAGCAGCTTGGTAACAGGGGAAAACACCGGGGAGCTGTTTTTT.

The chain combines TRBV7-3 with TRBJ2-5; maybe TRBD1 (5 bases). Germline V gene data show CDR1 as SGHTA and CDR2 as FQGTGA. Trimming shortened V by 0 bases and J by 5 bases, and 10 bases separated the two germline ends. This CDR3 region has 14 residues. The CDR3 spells CASSLTGRPETQYF. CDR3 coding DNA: TGTGCCAGCAGCTTAACGGGGCGGCCCGAGACCCAGTACTTC. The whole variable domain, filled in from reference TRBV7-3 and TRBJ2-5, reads GAGVSQTPSNKVTEKGKYVELRCDPISGHTALYWYRQSLGQGPEFLIYFQGTGAADDSGLPNDRFFAVRPEGSVSTLKIQRTERGDSAVYLCASSLTGRPETQYFGPGTRLLVL.

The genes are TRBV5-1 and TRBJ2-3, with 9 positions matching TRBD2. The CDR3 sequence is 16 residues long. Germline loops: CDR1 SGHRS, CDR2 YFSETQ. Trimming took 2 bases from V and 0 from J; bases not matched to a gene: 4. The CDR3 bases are TGCGCCAGCAGCTTTTCGCTAGCGGGGAGCACAGATACGCAGTATTTT. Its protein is CASSFSLAGSTDTQYF.